Listed here are 18 T cell receptor beta chains from one sample, sequenced in a study of cytomegalovirus exposure and HLA in healthy donors. With 60 Vbeta and 13 Jbeta primers, the PCR was carried out. Assay used: immunoSEQ multiplex PCR; TCRdb lists only in-frame clones, some missing. The data show over 100,000 clones, over 75% seen once. Input material: PBMCs. All receptors come from a woman aged 18-30 years in good health and CMV-seropositive.

This clone was observed a handful of times. This rearrangement joins TRBV28 to TRBJ1-4; unclear D gene. The CDR3 runs to 14 residues. Trimming left V 7 bases short and J 8 bases short, with 17 bases between. Germline CDR1 reads MDHEN; CDR2 reads SYDVKM. The CDR3 DNA follows: TGTGCCAGCACCGGACTTTTACAAGGGGAAAAACTGTTTTTT. Its protein product is CASTGLLQGEKLFF.

The gene calls are TRBV4-1 and TRBJ1-2; possibly TRBD1 for D (6 bases). This CDR3 has 17 amino acids. V was clipped by 0 bases and J by 3 bases, with 17 bases between them. Germline lookup yields CDR1 MGHRA and CDR2 YSYEKL. The CDR3 loop reads CASSQEQGFSYYYGYTF. DNA for the CDR3: TGCGCCAGCAGCCAAGAACAGGGTTTTAGTTATTACTATGGCTACACCTTC.

This clone appeared once. The V call is TRBV30, the J call TRBJ1-6; 8 bases are shared with TRBD1. Looked up from germline, CDR1 is GTSNPN and CDR2 is SVGIG (reference sequence). V shed 8 bases and J 1 base; nucleotides not matched to a gene: 7. CDR3 length: 15 amino acids. The CDR3 region is CAGNRGESYNSPLHF. DNA for the CDR3: TGTGCCGGGAACAGGGGGGAATCCTATAATTCACCCCTCCACTTT.

J is TRBJ2-7 and V is TRBV27, with 8 bases matching TRBD1. CDR1 is MNHEY, CDR2 SMNVEV, per germline (reference sequence). V shed 2 bases and J 2 bases; nucleotides not matched to a gene: 2. The CDR3 has 14 amino acids. The CDR3 loop reads CASSLVTGAYEQYF. The CDR3 bases are TGTGCCAGCAGTTTAGTGACAGGGGCCTACGAGCAGTACTTC.

V gene TRBV5-1 combines with J gene TRBJ1-1, with 8 bases fitting TRBD1. Germline V gene sequence: CDR1 SGHRS, CDR2 YFSETQ. The CDR3 sequence is 13 residues long. The J segment lost 4 bases and the V segment lost 4 bases, leaving 3 bases of the junction unmatched. The CDR3 is CASSTTGVTEAFF. The CDR3 coding sequence is TGCGCCAGCAGCACGACAGGGGTCACTGAAGCTTTCTTT.

The CDR3 protein is CASSLEGGSSYNEQFF. The CDR3 bases are TGCGCCAGCAGCTTGGAGGGCGGGAGCTCCTACAATGAGCAGTTCTTC. The chain is built from TRBV5-1 and TRBJ2-1; 7 bases align to TRBD2. Germline-derived CDR1 and CDR2 are SGHRS and YFSETQ. This CDR3 is built from 16 residues. V trimming: 0 bases; J trimming: 0 bases; junction bases outside the gene matches: 3. Full variable domain (outside the CDR3, taken from reference TRBV5-1 and TRBJ2-1): KAGVTQTPRYLIKTRGQQVTLSCSPISGHRSVSWYQQTPGQGLQFLFEYFSETQRNKGNFPGRFSGRQFSNSRSEMNVSTLELGDSALYLCASSLEGGSSYNEQFFGPGTRLTVL.

This sequence joins TRBV4-1 and TRBJ2-7, with D unresolved. Trimming removed 0 bases from V and 4 bases from J, with 10 bases in between. The CDR3 runs 14 residues. Germline CDR1 and CDR2: MGHRA and YSYEKL. The DNA for the CDR3 is TGCGCCAGCAGCCAAGATCGAGGCGGATACGAGCAGTACTTC. Protein product: CASSQDRGGYEQYF.

The J gene is TRBJ1-4, the V gene TRBV30; D unclear. This CDR3 is 14 amino acids long. Trimming shortened V by 6 bases and J by 0 bases, and 11 bases separated the two germline ends. Germline V gives CDR1 GTSNPN, CDR2 SVGIG (reference sequence). For the CDR3, the DNA is TGTGCCTGCCTGGAAGGAGCAACTAATGAAAAACTGTTTTTT. Amino acid sequence: CACLEGATNEKLFF.

The chain recombines TRBV9 with TRBJ1-6; no firm D call. This CDR3 spans 14 amino acids. CDR1 is SGDLS, CDR2 YYNGEE, per germline. The ends were cut back, 0 bases at V and 7 bases at J, with 8 bases in the middle. CDR3 sequence reads: CASSVGATNSPLHF. The CDR3 nucleotides are TGTGCCAGCAGCGTAGGGGCCACGAATTCACCCCTCCACTTT.

The chain employs TRBV19 and TRBJ2-7, with a weak D call TRBD2 (5 bases). The CDR3 has 11 amino acids. Germline assignment: CDR1 LNHDA and CDR2 SQIVND (reference sequence). The V and J ends lost 5 bases and 9 bases respectively, with 11 bases between them. The CDR3 protein is CASSEGHLQYF. The DNA of the CDR3 is TGTGCCAGTAGTGAGGGCCATCTGCAGTACTTC. The entire variable domain, with the rest obtained from reference TRBV19 and TRBJ2-7, is as follows: DGGITQSPKYLFRKEGQNVTLSCEQNLNHDAMYWYRQDPGQGLRLIYYSQIVNDFQKGDIAEGYSVSREKKESFPLTVTSAQKNPTAFYLCASSEGHLQYFGPGTRLTVT.

The V gene is TRBV27, the J gene TRBJ1-2; maybe TRBD1 (6 bases). The CDR3 contains 14 residues. CDR1 is MNHEY, CDR2 SMNVEV, per germline (reference sequence). V gave up 2 bases and J gave up 0 bases, with 7 bases separating them. The CDR3 nucleotides read TGTGCCAGCAGTTTAGACAGGTCTAACTATGGCTACACCTTC. It specifies CASSLDRSNYGYTF.

The chain uses TRBV30 and TRBJ1-4, with TRBD1 identical over 8 bases. The CDR3 runs 15 residues. The junction had 5 bases not matched to a gene; V was cut back by 2 bases and J by 3 bases. Germline V lookup: CDR1 GTSNPN, CDR2 SVGIG (reference sequence). CDR3 sequence (DNA): TGTGCCTGGAGTAGACAGGGGTTTGCTAATGAAAAACTGTTTTTT. Its protein product is CAWSRQGFANEKLFF.

This clone was found once. V and J are TRBV15 and TRBJ1-6; no definite D call. Trimming took 4 bases from V and 4 from J, leaving 11 bases between them. The CDR3 totals 15 residues. Germline loops: CDR1 LNHNV, CDR2 YYDKDF (reference sequence). The CDR3 nucleotides read TGTGCCACCAGCAACTCAGGATTTTATAATTCACCCCTCCACTTT. Amino acid sequence: CATSNSGFYNSPLHF. The whole variable domain, remainder taken from reference TRBV15 and TRBJ1-6, is DAMVIQNPRYQVTQFGKPVTLSCSQTLNHNVMYWYQQKSSQAPKLLFHYYDKDFNNEADTPDNFQSRRPNTSFCFLDIRSPGLGDTAMYLCATSNSGFYNSPLHFGNGTRLTVT.

The rearrangement uses TRBV9 and TRBJ1-1, with 7 nucleotides matching TRBD1. This CDR3 has 14 residues. The ends lost 2 bases at V and 1 base at J; junction bases unmatched: 2. Germline CDR1 and CDR2: SGDLS and YYNGEE. The CDR3 DNA follows: TGTGCCAGCAGCGTGGGGGACAGGAACACTGAAGCTTTCTTT. The encoded protein is CASSVGDRNTEAFF.

This clone was observed a handful of times. The chain has TRBV6-1 and TRBJ1-1; unclear D gene. The CDR3 runs to 14 residues. Per the germline V gene, CDR1 is MNHNS and CDR2 is SASEGT. The V gene lost 4 bases and the J gene lost 5 bases, with 14 bases spanning the gap. The CDR3 here is CASSVLAPGTEAFF. DNA of the CDR3: TGTGCCAGCAGTGTCCTGGCCCCCGGGACTGAAGCTTTCTTT.

The genes are TRBV7-9 and TRBJ1-2; D is possibly TRBD1 (6 bases). From germline, CDR1 is SEHNR and CDR2 FQNEAQ (reference sequence). Trimming took off 1 base at V and 0 bases at J, with 18 bases between the two ends. The CDR3 has 18 amino acids. This chain's CDR3 is CASSLDRPQQGPNYGYTF. The CDR3 bases are TGTGCCAGCAGCTTAGACCGACCCCAGCAGGGGCCTAACTATGGCTACACCTTC. Combining the CDR3 with reference TRBV7-9 and TRBJ1-2 gives the whole variable domain DTGVSQNPRHKITKRGQNVTFRCDPISEHNRLYWYRQTLGQGPEFLTYFQNEAQLEKSRLLSDRFSAERPKGSFSTLEIQRTEQGDSAMYLCASSLDRPQQGPNYGYTFGSGTRLTVV.

V usage is TRBV9 and J usage is TRBJ1-5; a weak D match, TRBD1 (6 bases). CDR1 is SGDLS, CDR2 YYNGEE, per germline. The CDR3 has 15 residues. Trimming took 3 bases from V and 7 from J, leaving 17 bases between them. The CDR3 spells CASSEDPTDSQPQHF. CDR3 in DNA: TGTGCCAGCAGCGAAGACCCGACGGACAGCCAGCCCCAGCATTTT.

This clone was detected only a few times. The chain carries TRBV7-9 and TRBJ2-3, with TRBD1 matching over 8 bases. The V and J ends lost 5 bases and 2 bases, in that order; junction bases with no gene match: 15. CDR3 size: 18 residues. Germline V gene lookup returns CDR1 SEHNR and CDR2 FQNEAQ (reference sequence). CDR3 residues: CASSPRTGSSWDTDTQYF. The CDR3 region has the DNA TGTGCCAGCAGCCCCCGGACAGGGAGCTCTTGGGACACAGATACGCAGTATTTT.